The clone carrying this T cell receptor beta chain was seen more than once but under ten times. This entry comes from a study of T-cell memory formation after mild COVID-19. Study information: Most TCR clusters belonged to a single donor.

V lost 1 base and J lost 5, with 10 bases in between. This CDR3 contains 13 residues. Per germline, CDR1 SGHDT and CDR2 YYEEEE. A single record per CDR3 protein comes from TCRdb applying MiXCR to the 5' RACE reads. The repertoire has 540,000 or so distinct CDR3 sequences, 20% of them found once; the top ten carry about 12%. This sequence was found in an adult woman who had mild COVID-19 (a few samples of this study predate the infection). Cell type and time point are not known. V usage is TRBV5-6 and J usage is TRBJ2-7; D is possibly TRBD1 (5 bases). The material sequenced was PBMCs or a T cell subset sorted from them (not recorded which). In DNA form, the CDR3 reads TGTGCCAGCAGCTTGTCGGGCAGGGACGAGCAGTACTTC. It specifies CASSLSGRDEQYF.